These 9 T cell receptor beta chains were all obtained from the same sample, sequenced in a study of blood T cell repertoires in COVID-19. Some clones are missing from TCRdb's copy, which holds only in-frame ones; the method was immunoSEQ multiplex PCR. This table has a few hundred thousand clones, roughly 85% appearing once. Sequencing was carried out using peripheral blood. All receptors come from a human donor in a cohort sampled during active COVID-19.

This clone appeared many times. The sample holds other DNA sequences that translate to the same CDR3. The V and J genes are TRBV18 and TRBJ1-1; D gene ambiguous. The germline V gene has CDR1 KGHSH and CDR2 LQKENI. The CDR3 is 12 amino acids. V was shortened by 3 bases and J by 8 bases, with 10 bases between the two germline ends. CDR3 in amino acids: CASSPQVREAFF. The CDR3, as DNA: TGTGCCAGCTCACCTCAGGTACGGGAAGCTTTCTTT.

The chain couples TRBV23-1 to TRBJ1-3; tentatively, D is TRBD1 (5 bases). TRBV23-1 counts as an open reading frame of uncertain function. The ends were cut back, 7 bases at V and 4 bases at J, with 17 bases in the middle. The CDR3 runs 15 residues. CDR3 sequence (DNA): TGCGCCAGCAATTCCCTGGGGGGGGGAGGAAACACCATATATTTT. This gives the protein CASNSLGGGGNTIYF.

The V gene is TRBV30, the J gene TRBJ2-1, with D tentatively TRBD2 (6 bases). Germline CDR1 and CDR2: GTSNPN and SVGIG (reference sequence). This CDR3 contains 13 residues. Trimming pared 0 bases from V and 10 bases from J, leaving 13 bases between. The CDR3 here is CAWSVGSSGEQFF. CDR3 in DNA: TGTGCCTGGAGTGTAGGGAGTAGCGGAGAGCAGTTCTTC. Full variable domain (outside the CDR3, taken from reference TRBV30 and TRBJ2-1): SQTIHQWPATLVQPVGSPLSLECTVEGTSNPNLYWYRQAAGRGLQLLFYSVGIGQISSEVPQNLSASRPQDRQFILSSKKLLLSDSGFYLCAWSVGSSGEQFFGPGTRLTVL.

The V gene is TRBV29-1, the J gene TRBJ1-2; 7 nucleotides match TRBD1. The germline V gene encodes CDR1 SQVTM and CDR2 ANQGSEA. The CDR3 extends over 14 amino acids. J was trimmed by 3 bases and V by 1 base; bases with no gene match: 5. The CDR3 coding sequence is TGCAGCGTTGAAGGAGGGCAGGGGGACTATGGCTACACCTTC. Translated, it gives CSVEGGQGDYGYTF. Combining the CDR3 with reference TRBV29-1 and TRBJ1-2 gives the whole variable domain SAVISQKPSRDICQRGTSLTIQCQVDSQVTMMFWYRQQPGQSLTLIATANQGSEATYESGFVIDKFPISRPNLTFSTLTVSNMSPEDSSIYLCSVEGGQGDYGYTFGSGTRLTVV.

The chain uses TRBV14 and TRBJ1-6; D gene uncertain. Germline values: CDR1 SGHDN, CDR2 FVKESK. V lost 0 bases and J 7 bases, leaving 4 bases between the germline ends. The CDR3 runs 13 residues. This chain's CDR3 is CASSQDLNSPLHF. The CDR3 coding sequence is TGTGCCAGCAGCCAAGATCTAAATTCACCCCTCCACTTT.

To note about this clone: Being one base from a much bigger clone, this may be a read error. The chain couples TRBV5-1 to TRBJ2-3, with TRBD1 identical over 10 bases. Germline loops: CDR1 SGHRS, CDR2 YFSETQ. With V trimmed by 0 bases and J by 4 bases, 2 bases remained unmatched. CDR3 length equals 15 residues. In nucleotides, the CDR3 is TGCGCCAGCAGCTTGGCCGGGACAGGGGCAGATACGCAGTATTTT. It is translated as CASSLAGTGADTQYF.

In this sample, this clone turned up once. The chain recombines TRBV7-2 with TRBJ2-7; D perhaps matches TRBD2 (5 bases). The V and J ends lost 2 bases and 5 bases respectively, with 16 bases between them. The CDR3 spans 15 residues. Germline loops: CDR1 SGHTA, CDR2 FQGNSA. Written as DNA, the CDR3 is TGTGCCAGCAGCTTATCGCCCGGCGGGTCAAACGAGCAGTACTTC. Translated, it gives CASSLSPGGSNEQYF.

The rearrangement joins TRBV28 to TRBJ1-1, with D maybe TRBD1 (5 bases). The CDR3 covers 12 residues. Per germline, CDR1 MDHEN and CDR2 SYDVKM. Trimming took off 3 bases at V and 3 bases at J, with 5 bases between the two ends. The CDR3 loop is CASSLTDTEAFF. The CDR3 nucleotides read TGTGCCAGCAGTTTGACAGACACTGAAGCTTTCTTT. Based on the CDR3 plus reference TRBV28 and TRBJ1-1, the full variable domain is DVKVTQSSRYLVKRTGEKVFLECVQDMDHENMFWYRQDPGLGLRLIYFSYDVKMKEKGDIPEGYSVSREKKERFSLILESASTNQTSMYLCASSLTDTEAFFGQGTRLTVV.

V and J are TRBV27 and TRBJ2-7; TRBD1 matches at 9 bases. Trimming at V came to 7 bases and at J to 6 bases, leaving 10 bases not matched to a gene. Germline V gives CDR1 MNHEY, CDR2 SMNVEV (reference sequence). The CDR3 is 14 residues long. CDR3 nucleotide sequence: TGTGCCAGCACCCTAAGGGGACAGGGAGGCGAGCAGTACTTC. This encodes CASTLRGQGGEQYF.